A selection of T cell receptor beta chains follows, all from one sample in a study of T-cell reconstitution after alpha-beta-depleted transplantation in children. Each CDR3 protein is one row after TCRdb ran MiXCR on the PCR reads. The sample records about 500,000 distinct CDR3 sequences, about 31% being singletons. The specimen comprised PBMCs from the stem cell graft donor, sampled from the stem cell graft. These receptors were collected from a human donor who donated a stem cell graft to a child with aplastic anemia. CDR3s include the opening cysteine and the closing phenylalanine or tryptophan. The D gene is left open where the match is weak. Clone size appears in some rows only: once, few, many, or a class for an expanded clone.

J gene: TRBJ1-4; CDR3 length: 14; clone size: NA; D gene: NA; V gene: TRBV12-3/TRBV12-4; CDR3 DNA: TGTGCCAGCAGTTTACGGGCGAGTAATGAAAAACTGTTTTTT; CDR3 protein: CASSLRASNEKLFF
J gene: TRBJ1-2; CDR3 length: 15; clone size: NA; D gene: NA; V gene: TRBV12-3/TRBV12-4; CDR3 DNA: TGTGCCAGCAGTTTGGGGGGAGGGACACTCTATGGCTACACCTTC; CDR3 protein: CASSLGGGTLYGYTF
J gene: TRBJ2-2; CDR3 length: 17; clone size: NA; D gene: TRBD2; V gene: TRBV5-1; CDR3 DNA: TGCGCCAGCAGCTTGGCCGGGACTAGCCTGGACACCGGGGAGCTGTTTTTT; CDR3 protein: CASSLAGTSLDTGELFF
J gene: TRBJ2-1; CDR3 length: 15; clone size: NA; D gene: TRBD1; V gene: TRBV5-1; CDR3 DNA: TGCGCCAGCAGCACAACCGGGACAGGGGGCGATGAGCAGTTCTTC; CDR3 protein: CASSTTGTGGDEQFF
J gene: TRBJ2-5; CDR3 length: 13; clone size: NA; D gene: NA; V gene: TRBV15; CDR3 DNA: TGTGCCACCGGTCTTGAGCTGAGGGAGACCCAGTACTTC; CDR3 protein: CATGLELRETQYF
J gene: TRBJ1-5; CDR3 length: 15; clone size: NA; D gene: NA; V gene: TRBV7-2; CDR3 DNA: TGTGCCAGCAGCCTGCGGGACGGCCAAAATCAGCCCCAGCATTTT; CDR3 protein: CASSLRDGQNQPQHF
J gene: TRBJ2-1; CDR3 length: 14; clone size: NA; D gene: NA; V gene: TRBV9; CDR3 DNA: TGTGCCAGCAGCCTCCAGGACCAAACGGTTGAGCAGTTCTTC; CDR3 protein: CASSLQDQTVEQFF
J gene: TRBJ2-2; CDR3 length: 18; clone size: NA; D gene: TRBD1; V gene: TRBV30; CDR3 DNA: TGTGCCTGGAATAGGGGAACAGGGGACCCCTTTAACACCGGGGAGCTGTTTTTT; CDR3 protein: CAWNRGTGDPFNTGELFF
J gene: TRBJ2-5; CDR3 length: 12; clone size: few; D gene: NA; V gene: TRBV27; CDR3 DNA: TGTGCCAGCAGTTCGGCCGGGAGGACCCAGTACTTC; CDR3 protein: CASSSAGRTQYF
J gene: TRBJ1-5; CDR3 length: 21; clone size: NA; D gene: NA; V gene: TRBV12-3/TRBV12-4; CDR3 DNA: TGTGCCAGCAGTTTTAGCCGTCGCGGGACACAACCTGGGGGGAGCAATCAGCCCCAGCATTTT; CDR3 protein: CASSFSRRGTQPGGSNQPQHF
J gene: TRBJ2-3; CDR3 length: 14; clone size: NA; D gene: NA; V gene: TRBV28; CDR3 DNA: TGTGCCAGCAGTTTTGGGTCTCCGCCCTACACGCAGTATTTT; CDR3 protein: CASSFGSPPYTQYF
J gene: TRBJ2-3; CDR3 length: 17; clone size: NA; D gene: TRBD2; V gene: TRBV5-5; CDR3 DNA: TGTGCCAGCAGCTTGGTTGGGGGGGTTTCAGGCACAGATACGCAGTATTTT; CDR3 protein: CASSLVGGVSGTDTQYF
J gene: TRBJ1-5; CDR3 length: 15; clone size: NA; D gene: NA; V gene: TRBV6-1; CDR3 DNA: TGTGCCAGCAGCCGTGAAGCGGGAGTCGATCAGCCCCAGCATTTT; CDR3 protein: CASSREAGVDQPQHF
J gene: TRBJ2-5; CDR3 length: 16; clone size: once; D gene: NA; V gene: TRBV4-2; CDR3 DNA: TGTGCCAACAGCCAAGAGATTAATATATACCAAGAGACCCAGTACTTC; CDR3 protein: CANSQEINIYQETQYF
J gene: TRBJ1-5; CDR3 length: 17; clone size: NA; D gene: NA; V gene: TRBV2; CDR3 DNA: TGTGCCAGCAGGATCGGGAGACAGACCTATAGCAATCAGCCCCAGCATTTT; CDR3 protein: CASRIGRQTYSNQPQHF
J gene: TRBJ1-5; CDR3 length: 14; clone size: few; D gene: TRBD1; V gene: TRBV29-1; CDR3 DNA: TGCAGCGTTCTAACAGGGGGCGGTGGTCAGCCCCAGCATTTT; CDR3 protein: CSVLTGGGGQPQHF
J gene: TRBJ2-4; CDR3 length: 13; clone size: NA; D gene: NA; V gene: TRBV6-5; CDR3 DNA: TGTGCCAGCAGTTACTCGCCTGAGGGTGGATTGTACTTC; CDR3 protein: CASSYSPEGGLYF
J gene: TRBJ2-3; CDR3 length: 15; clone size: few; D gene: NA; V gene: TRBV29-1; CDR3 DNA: TGCAGCGTTGACGTTGTAAGCAAACGCACAGATACGCAGTATTTT; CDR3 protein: CSVDVVSKRTDTQYF
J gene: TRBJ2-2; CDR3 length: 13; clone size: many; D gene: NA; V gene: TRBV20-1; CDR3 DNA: TGCAGTGCTAGGACAGTGAACACCGGGGAGCTGTTTTTT; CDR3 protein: CSARTVNTGELFF
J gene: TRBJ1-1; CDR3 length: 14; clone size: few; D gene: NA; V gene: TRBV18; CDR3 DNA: TGTGCCAGCTCACCACTCTCTGCGAACACTGAAGCTTTCTTT; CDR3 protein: CASSPLSANTEAFF
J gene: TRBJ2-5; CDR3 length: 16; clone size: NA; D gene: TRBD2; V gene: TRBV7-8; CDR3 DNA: TGTGCCAGCAGCTTAGCTGGGCTAGCGGGCCAAGAGACCCAGTACTTC; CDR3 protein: CASSLAGLAGQETQYF
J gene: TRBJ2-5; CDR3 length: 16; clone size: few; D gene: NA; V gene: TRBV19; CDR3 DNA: TGTGCCAGTACCCCTCGGTTTAAAGGTTCGGGAGAGACCCAGTACTTC; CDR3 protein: CASTPRFKGSGETQYF
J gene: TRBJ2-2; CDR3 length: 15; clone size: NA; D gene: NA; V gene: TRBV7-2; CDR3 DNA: TGTGCCAGCAGCAGTGGGAGTGTCCACACCGGGGAGCTGTTTTTT; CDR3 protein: CASSSGSVHTGELFF
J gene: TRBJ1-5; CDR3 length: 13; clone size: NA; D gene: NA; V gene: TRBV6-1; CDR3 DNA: TGTGCCAGCAGCCAGGACATGGATCAGCCCCAGCATTTT; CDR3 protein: CASSQDMDQPQHF
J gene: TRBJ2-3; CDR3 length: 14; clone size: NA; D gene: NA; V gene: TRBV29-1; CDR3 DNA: TGCAGCGCCGTCGGGGCAGGGTTCACAGATACGCAGTATTTT; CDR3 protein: CSAVGAGFTDTQYF
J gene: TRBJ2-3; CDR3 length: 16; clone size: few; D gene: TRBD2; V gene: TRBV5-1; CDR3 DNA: TGCGCCAGCAGCTTGGCCGCAGCGGGAGCGGCAGATACGCAGTATTTT; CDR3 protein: CASSLAAAGAADTQYF
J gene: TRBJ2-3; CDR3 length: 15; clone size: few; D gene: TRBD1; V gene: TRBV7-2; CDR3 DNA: TGTGCCAGCAGCCTCGGGACAGCGAGAACAGATACGCAGTATTTT; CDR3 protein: CASSLGTARTDTQYF
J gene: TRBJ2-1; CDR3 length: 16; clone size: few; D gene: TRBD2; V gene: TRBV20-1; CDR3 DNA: TGCAGTGCCCTGAGGCTCCTAGCGGGAGTAAGAAATGAGCAGTTCTTC; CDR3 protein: CSALRLLAGVRNEQFF
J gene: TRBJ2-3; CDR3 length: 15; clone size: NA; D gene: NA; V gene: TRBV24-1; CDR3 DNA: TGTGCCACCAGGGGGGGAGGTCAAGGACAGGATACGCAGTATTTT; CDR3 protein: CATRGGGQGQDTQYF
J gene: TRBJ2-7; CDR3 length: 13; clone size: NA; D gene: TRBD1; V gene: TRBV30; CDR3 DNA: TGTGCCTGGAGTGTTGGGACAGCCTACGAGCAGTACTTC; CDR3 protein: CAWSVGTAYEQYF
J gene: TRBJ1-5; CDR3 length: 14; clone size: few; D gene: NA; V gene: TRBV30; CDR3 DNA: TGTGCCTGGAGTGTTGGGGGGAGCAATCAGCCCCAGCATTTT; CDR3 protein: CAWSVGGSNQPQHF
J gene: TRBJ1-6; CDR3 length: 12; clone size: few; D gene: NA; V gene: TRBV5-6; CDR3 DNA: TGTGCCAGCAGCTTGGCCGCGGGACCCCTCCACTTT; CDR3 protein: CASSLAAGPLHF
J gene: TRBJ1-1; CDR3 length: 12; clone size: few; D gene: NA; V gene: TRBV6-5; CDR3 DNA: TGTGCCAGCAGCTCACTTGACGGAAAAGCTTTCTTT; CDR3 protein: CASSSLDGKAFF
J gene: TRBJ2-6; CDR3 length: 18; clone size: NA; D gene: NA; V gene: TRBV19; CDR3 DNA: TGTGCCAGTAGTATAGACCTGTTCCAGAGCTCTGGGGCCAACGTCCTGACTTTC; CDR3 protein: CASSIDLFQSSGANVLTF
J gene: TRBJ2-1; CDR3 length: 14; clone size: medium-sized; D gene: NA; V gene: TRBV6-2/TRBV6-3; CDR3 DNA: TGTGCCAGCAGTTCTGGGGGAGAGACGGAAGAGCAGTTCTTC; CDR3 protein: CASSSGGETEEQFF
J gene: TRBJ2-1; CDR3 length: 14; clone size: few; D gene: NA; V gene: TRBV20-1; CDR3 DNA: TGCAGTGGTCTCAGTTTGCGGACCGCCAATGAGCAGTTCTTC; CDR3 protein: CSGLSLRTANEQFF
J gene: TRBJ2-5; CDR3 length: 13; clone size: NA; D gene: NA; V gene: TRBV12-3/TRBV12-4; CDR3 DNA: TGTGCCAGCACGGACTTGGCAGGAGAGACCCAGTACTTC; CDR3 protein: CASTDLAGETQYF
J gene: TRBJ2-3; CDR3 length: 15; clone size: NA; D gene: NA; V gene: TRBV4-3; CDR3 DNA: TGCGCCAGCAGTTCATCAGGGGACCCCACAGATACGCAGTATTTT; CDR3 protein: CASSSSGDPTDTQYF
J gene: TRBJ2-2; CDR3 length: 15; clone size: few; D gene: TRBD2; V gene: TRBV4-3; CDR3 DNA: TGCGCCAGCAGAGCTAGCGGGGGGAACACCGGGGAGCTGTTTTTT; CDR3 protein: CASRASGGNTGELFF
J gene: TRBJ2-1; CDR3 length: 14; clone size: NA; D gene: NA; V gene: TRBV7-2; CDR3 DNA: TGTGCCATCCCAGATAGGAGCTCCTACAATGAGCAGTTCTTC; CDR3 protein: CAIPDRSSYNEQFF
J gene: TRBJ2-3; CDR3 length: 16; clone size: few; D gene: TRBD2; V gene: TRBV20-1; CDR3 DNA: TGCAGTGCTTCCCTAGGGGCGGGAGGGCTCACAGATACGCAGTATTTT; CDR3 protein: CSASLGAGGLTDTQYF
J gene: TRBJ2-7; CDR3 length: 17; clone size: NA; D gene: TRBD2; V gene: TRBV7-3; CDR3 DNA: TGTGCCAGCAGCTTAGGTCTTGCCGGGACTAGCGGCTACGAGCAGTACTTC; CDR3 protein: CASSLGLAGTSGYEQYF
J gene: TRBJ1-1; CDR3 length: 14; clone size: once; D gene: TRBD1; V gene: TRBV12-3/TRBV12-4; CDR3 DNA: TGTGCCAGCAGTTTAGTTCCAGGGGGAGCTGAAGCTTTCTTT; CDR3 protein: CASSLVPGGAEAFF
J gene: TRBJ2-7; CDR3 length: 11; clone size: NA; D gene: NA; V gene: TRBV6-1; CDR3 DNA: TGTGCCAGCAGTGTGGGTTACGAGCAGTACTTC; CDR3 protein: CASSVGYEQYF
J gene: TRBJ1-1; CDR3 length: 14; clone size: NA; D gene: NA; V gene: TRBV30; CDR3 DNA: TGTGCCTGGAGTCGTCAGGGAGTAGGCACTGAAGCTTTCTTT; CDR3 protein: CAWSRQGVGTEAFF
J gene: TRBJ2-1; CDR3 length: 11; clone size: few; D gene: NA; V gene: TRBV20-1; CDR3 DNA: TGCAGTGCTGCCCTCGGAATCGAGCAGTTCTTC; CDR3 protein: CSAALGIEQFF
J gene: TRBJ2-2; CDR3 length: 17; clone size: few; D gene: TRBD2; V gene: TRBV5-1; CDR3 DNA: TGCGCCAGCAGCGCACTCCCTAGCGGAGGGAACACCGGGGAGCTGTTTTTT; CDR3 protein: CASSALPSGGNTGELFF
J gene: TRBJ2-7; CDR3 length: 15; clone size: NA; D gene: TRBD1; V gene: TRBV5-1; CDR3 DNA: TGCGCCAGCAGCTCCGGGACAGCCAAGTCCGTCGAGCAGTACTTC; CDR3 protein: CASSSGTAKSVEQYF
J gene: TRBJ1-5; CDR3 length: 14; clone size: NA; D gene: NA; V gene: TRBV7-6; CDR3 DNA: TGTGCCAGCAGCGGGAAGGGGTGGGATCAGCCCCAGCATTTT; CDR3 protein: CASSGKGWDQPQHF
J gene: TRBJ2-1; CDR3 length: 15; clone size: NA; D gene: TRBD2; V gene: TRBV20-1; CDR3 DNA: TGCAGTGCTAGCAGAGGTAGCGGGGGGGTAATTGAGCAGTTCTTC; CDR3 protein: CSASRGSGGVIEQFF
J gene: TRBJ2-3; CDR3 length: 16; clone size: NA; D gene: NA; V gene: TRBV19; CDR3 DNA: TGTGCCAGTAGTATTCTGAGCGGAACTAACACAGATACGCAGTATTTT; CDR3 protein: CASSILSGTNTDTQYF
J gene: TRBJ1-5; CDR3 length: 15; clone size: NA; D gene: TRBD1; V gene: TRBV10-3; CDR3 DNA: TGTGCCACGGGACAGAACTCTTATAGCAATCAGCCCCAGCATTTT; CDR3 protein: CATGQNSYSNQPQHF